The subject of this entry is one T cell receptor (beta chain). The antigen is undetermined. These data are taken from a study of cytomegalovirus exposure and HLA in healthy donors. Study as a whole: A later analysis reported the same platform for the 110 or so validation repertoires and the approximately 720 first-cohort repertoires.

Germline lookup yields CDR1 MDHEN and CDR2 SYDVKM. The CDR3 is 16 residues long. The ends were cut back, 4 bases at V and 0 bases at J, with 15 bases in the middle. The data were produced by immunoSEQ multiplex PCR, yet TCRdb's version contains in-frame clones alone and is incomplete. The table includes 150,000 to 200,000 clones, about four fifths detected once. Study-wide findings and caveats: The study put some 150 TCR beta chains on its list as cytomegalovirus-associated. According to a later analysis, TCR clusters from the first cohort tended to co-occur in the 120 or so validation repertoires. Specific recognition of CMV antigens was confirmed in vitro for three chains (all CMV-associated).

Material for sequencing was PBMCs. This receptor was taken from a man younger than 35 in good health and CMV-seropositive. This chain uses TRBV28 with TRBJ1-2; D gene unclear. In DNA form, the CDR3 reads TGTGCCAGCAGTTCCATAACCCTCACAGCTAACTATGGCTACACCTTC. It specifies CASSSITLTANYGYTF.